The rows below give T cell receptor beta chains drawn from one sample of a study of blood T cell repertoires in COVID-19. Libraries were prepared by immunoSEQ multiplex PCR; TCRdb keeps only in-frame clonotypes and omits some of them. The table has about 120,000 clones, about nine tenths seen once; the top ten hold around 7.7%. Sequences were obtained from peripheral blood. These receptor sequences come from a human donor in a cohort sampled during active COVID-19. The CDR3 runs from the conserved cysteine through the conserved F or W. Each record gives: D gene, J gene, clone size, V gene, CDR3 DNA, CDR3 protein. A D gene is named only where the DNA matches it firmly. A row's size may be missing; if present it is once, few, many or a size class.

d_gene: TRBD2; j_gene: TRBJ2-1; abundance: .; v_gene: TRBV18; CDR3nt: TGTGCCAGCTCACCACAGCGGGGACCTTACAATGAGCAGTTCTTC; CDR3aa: CASSPQRGPYNEQFF
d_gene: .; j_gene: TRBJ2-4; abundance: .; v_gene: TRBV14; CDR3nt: TGTGCCAGCAGCCAAGATAGACCGGGAAGGGACATTCAGTACTTC; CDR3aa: CASSQDRPGRDIQYF
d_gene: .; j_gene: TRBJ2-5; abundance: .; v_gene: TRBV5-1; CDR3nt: TGCGCCAGCAGCTTGGTGGGGAGGGAGACCCAGTACTTC; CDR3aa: CASSLVGRETQYF
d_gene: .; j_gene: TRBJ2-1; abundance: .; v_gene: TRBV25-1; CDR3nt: TGTGCCAGCAGTGGTTTACAGGGACCCGGGACCTACAATGAGCAGTTCTTC; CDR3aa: CASSGLQGPGTYNEQFF
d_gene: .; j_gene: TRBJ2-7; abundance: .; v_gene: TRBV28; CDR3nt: TGTGCCAGCAGGAACCCGGGAGCCTCCTACGAGCAGTACTTC; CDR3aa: CASRNPGASYEQYF
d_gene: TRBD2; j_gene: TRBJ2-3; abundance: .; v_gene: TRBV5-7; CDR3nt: TGTGCCAGCAGCTTGTGGCGGGAGGGCCCCCTCACAGATACGCAGTATTTT; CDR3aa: CASSLWREGPLTDTQYF
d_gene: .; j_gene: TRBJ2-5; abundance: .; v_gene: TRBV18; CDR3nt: TGTGCCAGCTCACCAAGGACAACGGAAAGAGAAGAGACCCAGTACTTC; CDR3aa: CASSPRTTEREETQYF
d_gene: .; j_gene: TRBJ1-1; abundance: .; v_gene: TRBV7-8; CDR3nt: TGTGCCAGCAGCTTGTCACCGGGGTCGGACACTGAAGCTTTCTTT; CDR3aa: CASSLSPGSDTEAFF
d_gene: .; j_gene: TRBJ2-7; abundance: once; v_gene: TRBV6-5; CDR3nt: TGTGCCAGCTGCCCAGCCAGGGGTCATTACGAGCAGTACTTC; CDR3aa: CASCPARGHYEQYF
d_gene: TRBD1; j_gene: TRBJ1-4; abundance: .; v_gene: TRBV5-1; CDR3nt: TGCGCCAGCAGCGATACAGGGGGGGCTGAAAAACTGTTTTTT; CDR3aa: CASSDTGGAEKLFF
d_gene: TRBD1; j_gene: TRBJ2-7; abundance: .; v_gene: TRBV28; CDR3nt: TGTGCCAGCAGTTTATCCGGGACAGGGATTCTCGAGCAGTACTTC; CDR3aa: CASSLSGTGILEQYF
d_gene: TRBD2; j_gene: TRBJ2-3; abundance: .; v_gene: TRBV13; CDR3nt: TGTGCCAGCAGCCCCCAGCCTCAAAAGCGGGGGAAGGGCACAGATACGCAGTATTTT; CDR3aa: CASSPQPQKRGKGTDTQYF
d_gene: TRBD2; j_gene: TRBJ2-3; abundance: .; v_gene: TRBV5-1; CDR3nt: TGCGCCAGCAGGGTGGGACTAGCGGCCACAGATACGCAGTATTTT; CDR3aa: CASRVGLAATDTQYF
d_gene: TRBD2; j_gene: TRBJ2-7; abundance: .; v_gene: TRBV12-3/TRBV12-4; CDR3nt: TGTGCCAGCGCCCGGGGGGGCTCCTACGAGCAGTACTTC; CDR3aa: CASARGGSYEQYF
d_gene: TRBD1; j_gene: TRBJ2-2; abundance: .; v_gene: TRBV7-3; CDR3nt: TGTGCCAGCCACCTGGGACAGCCGAACACCGGGGAGCTGTTTTTT; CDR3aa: CASHLGQPNTGELFF
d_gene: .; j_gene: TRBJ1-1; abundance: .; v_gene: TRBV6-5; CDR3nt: TGTGCCAGCAGTTATCTCAGCGGGACCGGGGACACTGAAGCTTTCTTT; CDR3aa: CASSYLSGTGDTEAFF
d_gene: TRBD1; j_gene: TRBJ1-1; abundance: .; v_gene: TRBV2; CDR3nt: TGTGCCAGCCCGATAGGCGGGACAGCCAACACTGAAGCTTTCTTT; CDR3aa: CASPIGGTANTEAFF
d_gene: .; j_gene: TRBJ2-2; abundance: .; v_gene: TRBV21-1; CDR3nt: TGTGCCAGGCGGGGGGTAAAAACCGGGGAGCTGTTTTTT; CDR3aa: CARRGVKTGELFF
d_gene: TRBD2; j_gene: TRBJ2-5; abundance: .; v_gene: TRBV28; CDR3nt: TGTGCCAGCATAGCCCCCGTGGGCGGGAGGAGGGGCGGGGAGACCCAGTACTTC; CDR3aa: CASIAPVGGRRGGETQYF
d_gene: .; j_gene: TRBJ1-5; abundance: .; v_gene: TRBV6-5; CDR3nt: TGTGCCAGCACATTCCGCAGGGGACATCAGCCCCAGCATTTT; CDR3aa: CASTFRRGHQPQHF
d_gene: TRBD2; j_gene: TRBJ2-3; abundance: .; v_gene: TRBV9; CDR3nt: TGTGCCAGCAGCGTAGCGGGGGGATCCACAGATACGCAGTATTTT; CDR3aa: CASSVAGGSTDTQYF
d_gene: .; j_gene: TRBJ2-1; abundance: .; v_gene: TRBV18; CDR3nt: TGTGCCAGCTCACCTCTGGCTAGCGGAGGGGGGGGTGAGCAGTTCTTC; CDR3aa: CASSPLASGGGGEQFF
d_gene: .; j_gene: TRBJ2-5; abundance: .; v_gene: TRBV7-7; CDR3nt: TGTGCTAGCAGCTTAGGTGTAGGGGGTAGGGAGACCCAGTACTTC; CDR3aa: CASSLGVGGRETQYF
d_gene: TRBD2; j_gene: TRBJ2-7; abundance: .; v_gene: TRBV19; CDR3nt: TGTGCCAGTACCCCAGAGGCTAGCGGGGGATATGTTCACGAGCAGTACTTC; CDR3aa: CASTPEASGGYVHEQYF
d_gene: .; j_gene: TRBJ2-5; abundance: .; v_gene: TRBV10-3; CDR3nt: TGTGCCATCAGTTCCTCCCAAGAGACCCAGTACTTC; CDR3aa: CAISSSQETQYF
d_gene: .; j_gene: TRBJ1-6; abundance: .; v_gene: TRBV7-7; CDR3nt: TGTGCTAGCAGCTTGCAGGGGCGAAATTCACCCCTCCACTTT; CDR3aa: CASSLQGRNSPLHF